The 3 T cell receptor beta chains reported below all come from one sample, sequenced in a study of T cells in Graves' hyperthyroidism and ophthalmopathy. Authors of the study amplified TCR beta CDR3 regions from RNA transcripts. The study used the HTBI primer set for a first-round RT-PCR of the TCR CDR3. TCRdb processed the multiplex PCR reads anew with MiXCR; each CDR3 protein has one entry. The data contain over 400,000 distinct CDR3 sequences, around 15% of them singletons. The sample consisted of blood. The origin of the receptors is a man aged 18-30 years with Graves' ophthalmopathy.

This clonotype was counted at least ten times. The chain employs TRBV11-2 and TRBJ1-5, with 7 positions matching TRBD1. Germline V gene sequence: CDR1 SGHAT, CDR2 FQNNGV. The CDR3 loop spans 14 amino acids. V lost 6 bases to trimming and J lost 4 bases; unmatched junction nucleotides: 6. As DNA, the CDR3 is TGTGCCAGCAGTTTAAGACAGGGAAATCAGCCCCAGCATTTT. This codes for CASSLRQGNQPQHF. The full variable domain, in which reference TRBV11-2 and TRBJ1-5 provide the parts outside the CDR3, is EAGVAQSPRYKIIEKRQSVAFWCNPISGHATLYWYQQILGQGPKLLIQFQNNGVVDDSQLPKDRFSAERLKGVDSTLKIQPAKLEDSAVYLCASSLRQGNQPQHFGDGTRLSIL.

The chain carries TRBV10-2 and TRBJ2-6; TRBD2 aligns across 9 bases. Germline CDR1 reads WSHSY; CDR2 reads SAAADI. The V and J ends lost 0 bases and 4 bases, in that order; junction bases with no gene match: 7. This CDR3 comprises 18 residues. The CDR3 spells CASSESWRGGRGANVLTF. In DNA, the CDR3 is TGCGCCAGCAGTGAGTCGTGGCGGGGGGGCCGCGGGGCCAACGTCCTGACTTTC.

This clonotype was seen many times. The V call is TRBV6-6, the J call TRBJ2-5; the D gene is possibly TRBD1 (6 bases). The germline V gene encodes CDR1 MNHNY and CDR2 SVGAGI (reference sequence). CDR3 size: 13 residues. Trimming shortened V by 2 bases and J by 6 bases, and 10 bases separated the two germline ends. The CDR3 nucleotides read TGTGCCAGCAGTTACACCAGGGGTCAGACCCAGTACTTC. This gives the protein CASSYTRGQTQYF.